A single sample gave rise to the 2 T cell receptor beta chains below, sequenced in a study of blood T cell repertoires in COVID-19. TCRdb keeps only in-frame clones here, not all; method: immunoSEQ multiplex PCR. The sample includes about 68,000 clones, approximately 79% of them seen just once. The sample was peripheral blood. The receptor source for this set is an older woman with acute or convalescent COVID-19.

The chain is built from TRBV27 and TRBJ1-5, with 8 bases identical to TRBD1. The V and J ends lost 5 bases and 1 base, in that order; junction bases with no gene match: 4. This CDR3 is 15 amino acids long. Looked up from germline, CDR1 is MNHEY and CDR2 is SMNVEV (reference sequence). CDR3 nucleotides: TGTGCCAGCAGTCAGACAGGGGCGAGCAATCAGCCCCAGCATTTT. It encodes CASSQTGASNQPQHF.

The rearrangement joins TRBV29-1 to TRBJ2-5; tentative D call: TRBD1 (6 bases). Trimming shortened V by 7 bases and J by 4 bases, and 10 bases separated the two germline ends. Germline assignment: CDR1 SQVTM and CDR2 ANQGSEA. The CDR3 length is 11 residues. The CDR3 reads CSDRERETQYF. CDR3 sequence (DNA): TGCAGCGACAGGGAACGAGAGACCCAGTACTTC.